This T cell receptor (beta chain) is from a study of patients and donors after allogeneic stem cell transplantation. J lost 4 bases, V lost 3 bases, and 3 bases had no gene match. CDR1 and CDR2 from the germline V gene are SGHRS and YFSETQ. The CDR3 totals 16 residues. TCRdb reprocessed the RT-PCR reads via MiXCR and lists one record per CDR3 protein. In the table there are some 960,000 distinct CDR3 sequences, roughly 18% of which are singletons. The origin of this receptor is a human donor who was either an allogeneic HSCT recipient or a stem cell or donor lymphocyte infusion donor (not recorded which). It is not recorded whose cells these are; they may come from a transplant donor. The sample comprised blood, either unsorted or a sorted T cell fraction (not recorded which). This chain joins TRBV5-1 and TRBJ2-2, with 13 bases that match TRBD2. CDR3 region: CASSSGTSGITGELFF. The CDR3 DNA reads as TGCGCCAGCAGCTCCGGGACTAGCGGGATCACCGGGGAGCTGTTTTTT.